A selection of T cell receptor beta chains follows, all from one sample in a study of T cells in Graves' hyperthyroidism and ophthalmopathy. Via MiXCR, TCRdb re-called the multiplex PCR reads, giving one row per CDR3 protein. The sample consists of approximately 690,000 distinct CDR3 sequences, more than 20% of them appearing once. The sample taken for sequencing was blood. Every receptor here comes from a man aged 25 to 40 with Graves' ophthalmopathy. Both conserved end residues are part of each CDR3. The D gene is left open where the match is weak. Only some rows state a clone size, as once, few, many or a class for expanded clones.

clone size	J gene	D gene	V gene	CDR3 DNA	CDR3 protein
few	TRBJ2-1	-	TRBV13	TGTGCCAGCAGCGCTAAAACAGGGTTCAATGAGCAGTTCTTC	CASSAKTGFNEQFF
few	TRBJ2-7	TRBD2	TRBV20-1	TGCAAAGAGGGAGCGGGAGGTCACGAGCAGTACTTC	CKEGAGGHEQYF
-	TRBJ1-1	TRBD1	TRBV25-1	TGTGCCAGCTCACAAATGACAGGGGGAACTGAAGCTTTCTTT	CASSQMTGGTEAFF
many	TRBJ1-1	-	TRBV7-9	TGTGCCAGCAGCTTAGTTCGGACAGACGGCGCTTTCTTT	CASSLVRTDGAFF
-	TRBJ2-7	-	TRBV18	TGTGCCAGCTCACCTAGTGGGGGACGTCTCGAGCAGTACTTC	CASSPSGGRLEQYF
many	TRBJ2-7	TRBD1	TRBV12-3/TRBV12-4	TGTGCCAGCAGTTTAGGGACAGGCCACGAGCAGTACTTC	CASSLGTGHEQYF
many	TRBJ1-6	-	TRBV28	TGTGCCAGCAGTCCCTCCGGGTTGGGGGAGAGATCACCCCTCCACTTT	CASSPSGLGERSPLHF
-	TRBJ2-5	-	TRBV20-1	TGCAGTGCCGAGGGGGGCGGGGAGACCCAGTACTTC	CSAEGGGETQYF
-	TRBJ2-1	TRBD1	TRBV25-1	TGTGCCAGCAAAGGGGACAGGGGAACCAATGAGCAGTTCTTC	CASKGDRGTNEQFF
many	TRBJ1-5	-	TRBV20-1	TGCAGTGCTAGAGATTGGCTTAGCAATCAGCCCCAGCATTTT	CSARDWLSNQPQHF
-	TRBJ1-1	-	TRBV6-2/TRBV6-3	TGTGCCAGCAGATTCGAGGCGCCGGACCCTGAAGCTTTCTTT	CASRFEAPDPEAFF
few	TRBJ1-4	-	TRBV3-1	TGTGCCAGCAGCCGCGGGGGGGAAAAACTGTTTTTT	CASSRGGEKLFF
few	TRBJ2-7	-	TRBV3-1	TGTGCCAGCAGCCCCTGGGACGTAAGCTCCTACGAGCAGTACTTC	CASSPWDVSSYEQYF
-	TRBJ2-1	-	TRBV27	TGTGCCAGCAGCCCGGACGGTGAGCAGTTCTTC	CASSPDGEQFF
-	TRBJ2-2	TRBD2	TRBV4-1	TGCGCCAGCAGCCAAGGTCTAGCGGGTCCCGGGGAGCTGTTTTTT	CASSQGLAGPGELFF
-	TRBJ2-7	TRBD2	TRBV6-1	TGTGCCACCACGTCCCTCCCTCCGGGACTAGCGCGAATCTTGTCCTACGAGCAGTACTTC	CATTSLPPGLARILSYEQYF
few	TRBJ1-3	-	TRBV28	TGTGCCAGCAACGGTGGAAACACCATATATTTT	CASNGGNTIYF
-	TRBJ2-7	-	TRBV10-3	TGTGCCATCTGGGGTGGGGAAACCTACGAGCAGTACTTC	CAIWGGETYEQYF
-	TRBJ2-5	-	TRBV10-3	TGTGCCATCGGTAGAAACCCCTCAGAGACCCAGTACTTC	CAIGRNPSETQYF
-	TRBJ2-1	TRBD2	TRBV18	TGTGCCAGCTCAGTTACTAGCGGGAGCGACAGGTATGAGCAGTTCTTC	CASSVTSGSDRYEQFF
few	TRBJ1-1	-	TRBV7-9	TGTGCCAGCAGCCCTGACCGGGCAGTTGAAGCTTTCTTT	CASSPDRAVEAFF
few	TRBJ2-3	TRBD2	TRBV11-2	TGTGCCAGCAGCTTAGATCTAGCGGGGGACACAGATACGCAGTATTTT	CASSLDLAGDTDTQYF
few	TRBJ2-7	TRBD2	TRBV20-1	TGCAGTGCAGGGACTAGCGGGCTTACCTCCTACGAGCAGTACTTC	CSAGTSGLTSYEQYF
many	TRBJ2-1	-	TRBV30	TGTGCCTGGAGTATTGGCGGCAACAATGAGCAGTTCTTC	CAWSIGGNNEQFF
-	TRBJ1-1	-	TRBV28	TGTGCCGGCAGCCGAACCTTGATGGGCACGACTGAAGCTTTCTTT	CAGSRTLMGTTEAFF
-	TRBJ1-5	-	TRBV4-1	TGCGCCAGCAGCCAAGATCGGGATGGGAATCAGCCCCAGCATTTT	CASSQDRDGNQPQHF
once	TRBJ2-2	-	TRBV5-5	TGTGCCAGCAGTCTAAACTGGGCGCCGAACACCGGGGAGCTGTTTTTT	CASSLNWAPNTGELFF
few	TRBJ2-7	TRBD2	TRBV28	TGTGCCAGCAGTCCCCCTAGCGGCCTCTCCTACGAGCAGTACTTC	CASSPPSGLSYEQYF
few	TRBJ1-1	TRBD1	TRBV28	TGTGCCAGCAGTACGTCAGGGGGAGCGAACACTGAAGCTTTCTTT	CASSTSGGANTEAFF
few	TRBJ2-7	-	TRBV5-6	TGTGCCAGCAGCTTGTCTCTCGTCTCCTACGAGCAGTACTTC	CASSLSLVSYEQYF
few	TRBJ1-1	-	TRBV2	TGTGCCAGCAGTGTGCAGGGGCGGTTCACTGAAGCTTTCTTT	CASSVQGRFTEAFF
few	TRBJ2-5	TRBD1	TRBV28	TGTGCCAGCAGTTTAGACAGGGTAGATGAGACCCAGTACTTC	CASSLDRVDETQYF
few	TRBJ1-1	-	TRBV30	TGTGCCTGTAAGCCGGCGGGCACTGAAGCTTTCTTT	CACKPAGTEAFF
few	TRBJ2-3	-	TRBV30	TGTGCCTGGAGTGTCAGTCTAGCCAGGGGGGAGAGGGTAGTAGGTTCAGATACGCAGTATTTT	CAWSVSLARGERVVGSDTQYF
few	TRBJ1-6	-	TRBV27	TGTGCCAGCAGTCAACAGGGTGTGTATTCACCCCTCCACTTT	CASSQQGVYSPLHF
-	TRBJ2-2	TRBD2	TRBV5-6	TGTGCCAGCAGCTTTACGGCGGGAGGGTTCACCGGGGAGCTGTTTTTT	CASSFTAGGFTGELFF
many	TRBJ1-3	-	TRBV30	TGTGCCTGGGAAGGGACGAACACCATATATTTT	CAWEGTNTIYF
few	TRBJ1-1	-	TRBV27	TGTGCCAGCAGTTTGAGAGGGGCGTACACTGAAGCTTTCTTT	CASSLRGAYTEAFF
many	TRBJ1-1	-	TRBV3-1	TGTGCCAGCAGCCGAGGTCCCGAAGCTTTCTTT	CASSRGPEAFF
-	TRBJ2-3	-	TRBV6-1	TGTGCCAGCAGACAGGTTATAGGCACAGATACGCAGTATTTT	CASRQVIGTDTQYF
many	TRBJ1-5	-	TRBV7-8	TGTGCCAGCACTAAAGGGGGTCCGCATCAGCCCCAGCATTTT	CASTKGGPHQPQHF
-	TRBJ2-1	TRBD1	TRBV24-1	TGTGCCACCAGTGCCCCAGGGGGACAGCAAAATGAGCAGTTCTTC	CATSAPGGQQNEQFF
few	TRBJ1-2	TRBD1	TRBV6-6	TGTGCCAGCAGTTACGTGACAGGGGCCGCCGCCGGCTACACCTTC	CASSYVTGAAAGYTF
many	TRBJ2-7	-	TRBV2	TGTGCCAGCAGTGAAGCCGAGACAGGACCCTACGAGCAGTACTTC	CASSEAETGPYEQYF
many	TRBJ2-3	-	TRBV6-1	TGTGCCAGCAGTGCGCCTGATAGCACAGATACGCAGTATTTT	CASSAPDSTDTQYF
-	TRBJ2-4	TRBD2	TRBV5-1	TGCGCCAGCAGCACGACTAGCGGTAACATTCAGTACTTC	CASSTTSGNIQYF
-	TRBJ1-5	-	TRBV12-5	TGTGCTAGTGGTTCGGGCGGGCGCAATCAGCCCCAGCATTTT	CASGSGGRNQPQHF
-	TRBJ1-2	TRBD1	TRBV5-1	TGTGCCAGCAGCGTCGTAGTCGACAGGGACTATGGCTACACCTTC	CASSVVVDRDYGYTF